This TCR beta chain was identified in a study of control samples from healthy donors and cancer patients. Profiled with immunoSEQ multiplex PCR; TCRdb holds only in-frame clones, not every one. Of roughly 150,000 clones listed, 70% to 90% are singletons. Material for sequencing was blood. The sequence was obtained from a man aged 18-30 years in good health.

CDR3 in amino acids: CASSLPPSYEQYF. CDR3 DNA sequence: TGTGCCAGCAGCTTGCCACCTTCCTACGAGCAGTACTTC. V gene TRBV5-5 combines with J gene TRBJ2-7; D not certain. From germline, CDR1 is SGHKS and CDR2 YYEKEE (reference sequence). This CDR3 has 13 residues. Deletions cut 1 base from V and 1 base from J, with 6 bases between.